This TCR beta chain was retrieved from a study of blood T cell repertoires in COVID-19. Sequenced by immunoSEQ multiplex PCR; TCRdb stores in-frame clones only, minus some. The sample shows about 170,000 clones, around four fifths of them seen only once. The CDR3 loop spans 16 amino acids. V shed 5 bases and J 6 bases; nucleotides not matched to a gene: 9. Germline V CDR1 and CDR2: LNHDA, SQIVND (reference sequence). This clonotype was sampled from a woman aged 70 to 79 with COVID-19, enrolled during active disease. The chain employs TRBV19 and TRBJ2-2; TRBD2 aligns across 10 bases. The specimen was peripheral blood. CDR3 sequence: CASSLTSGKGSGELFF. DNA of the CDR3: TGTGCCAGTAGTCTCACTAGCGGGAAGGGGTCCGGGGAGCTGTTTTTT.